This T cell receptor beta chain was identified in a study of CD8+ T cells in alopecia areata. Whole-study context: For the treated group, dosing was oral tofacitinib at 5 to 10 mg twice daily. General study points: Normal scalp showed lower clonality than lesional scalp, especially alopecia totalis/universalis. Mice showed clearer TCR sharing than patients did, a gap that was possibly HLA-related.

Investigators isolated RNA and reverse transcribed it into cDNA to act as the sequencing template. Libraries were prepared by immunoSEQ multiplex PCR; TCRdb keeps only in-frame clonotypes and omits some of them. Here the sample spans around 98,000 clones, 35% to 50% being singletons. This clone was seen more than once but under ten times. Its antigen is undetermined. Trimming removed 7 bases from V and 3 bases from J; junction bases left unmatched: 9. This CDR3 region has 14 residues. The germline V gene encodes CDR1 SGHTA and CDR2 FQGNSA. It was from alopecia areata patients that lesional scalp punch biopsies and peripheral blood were collected.

This receptor was identified in a human donor with alopecia areata. The gene calls are TRBV7-2 and TRBJ2-7; 7 bases fit TRBD2. The source material was CD4+ T cells sorted from blood. CDR3 region: CASTESGNHYEQYF. Written as DNA, the CDR3 is TGTGCCAGCACCGAAAGCGGGAACCACTACGAGCAGTACTTC.